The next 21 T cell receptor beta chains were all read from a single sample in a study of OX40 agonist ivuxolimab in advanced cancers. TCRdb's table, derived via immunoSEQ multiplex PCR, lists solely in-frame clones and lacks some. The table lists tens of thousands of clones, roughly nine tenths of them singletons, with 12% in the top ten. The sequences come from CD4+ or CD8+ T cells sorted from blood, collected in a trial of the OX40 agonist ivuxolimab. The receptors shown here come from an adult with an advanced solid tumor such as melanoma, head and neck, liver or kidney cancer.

The CDR3 coding sequence is TGTGCCAGCAGCTGGGGGGTCGCTAGCGGGAGCCAAGAGACCCAGTACTTC. Translated: CASSWGVASGSQETQYF. The chain couples TRBV13 to TRBJ2-5, with 10 nucleotides matching TRBD2. V was pared by 4 bases and J by 1 base, with 9 bases of the junction left unmatched. The CDR3 is made up of 17 amino acids. Per the germline V gene, CDR1 is PRHDT and CDR2 is FYEKMQ (reference sequence).

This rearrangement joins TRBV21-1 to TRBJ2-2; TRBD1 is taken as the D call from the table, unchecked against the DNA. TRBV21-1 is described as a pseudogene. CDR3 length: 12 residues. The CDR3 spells CGGGQINGELFF. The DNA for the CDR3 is TGTGGAGGAGGACAGATAAACGGGGAGCTGTTTTTT.

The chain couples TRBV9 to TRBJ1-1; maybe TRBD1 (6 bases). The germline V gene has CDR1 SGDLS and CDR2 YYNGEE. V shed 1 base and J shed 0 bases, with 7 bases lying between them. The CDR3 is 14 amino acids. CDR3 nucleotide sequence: TGTGCCAGCAGCGTAACAGGGATGAACACTGAAGCTTTCTTT. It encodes CASSVTGMNTEAFF. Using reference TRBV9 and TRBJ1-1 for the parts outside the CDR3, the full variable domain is DSGVTQTPKHLITATGQRVTLRCSPRSGDLSVYWYQQSLDQGLQFLIQYYNGEERAKGNILERFSAQQFPDLHSELNLSSLELGDSALYFCASSVTGMNTEAFFGQGTRLTVV.

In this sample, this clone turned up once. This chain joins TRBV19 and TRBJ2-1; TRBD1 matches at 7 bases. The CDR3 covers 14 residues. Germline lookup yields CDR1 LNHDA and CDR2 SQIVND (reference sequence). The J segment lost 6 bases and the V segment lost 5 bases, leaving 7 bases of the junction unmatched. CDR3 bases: TGTGCCAGTAGTCCCGCCGGGACAGTCAATGAGCAGTTCTTC. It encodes CASSPAGTVNEQFF.

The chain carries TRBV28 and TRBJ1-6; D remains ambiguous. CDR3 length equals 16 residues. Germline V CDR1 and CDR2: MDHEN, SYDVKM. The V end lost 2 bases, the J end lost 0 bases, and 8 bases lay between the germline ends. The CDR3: CASSLGQASYNSPLHF. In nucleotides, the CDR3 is TGTGCCAGCAGTTTAGGGCAGGCCTCCTATAATTCACCCCTCCACTTT.

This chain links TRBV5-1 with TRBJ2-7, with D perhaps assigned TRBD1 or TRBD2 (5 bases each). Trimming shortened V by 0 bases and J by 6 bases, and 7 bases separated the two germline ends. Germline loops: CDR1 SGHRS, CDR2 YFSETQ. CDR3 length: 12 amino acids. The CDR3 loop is CASSLGGAEQYF. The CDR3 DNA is TGCGCCAGCAGCTTGGGAGGGGCCGAGCAGTACTTC. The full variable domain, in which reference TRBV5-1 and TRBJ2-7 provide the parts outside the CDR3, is KAGVTQTPRYLIKTRGQQVTLSCSPISGHRSVSWYQQTPGQGLQFLFEYFSETQRNKGNFPGRFSGRQFSNSRSEMNVSTLELGDSALYLCASSLGGAEQYFGPGTRLTVT.

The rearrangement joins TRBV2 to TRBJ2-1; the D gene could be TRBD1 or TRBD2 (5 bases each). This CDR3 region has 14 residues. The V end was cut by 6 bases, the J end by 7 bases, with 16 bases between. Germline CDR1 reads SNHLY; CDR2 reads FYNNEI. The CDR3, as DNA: TGTGCCAGCAGCCCGGGACCGCGTAGGAATGAGCAGTTCTTC. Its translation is CASSPGPRRNEQFF.

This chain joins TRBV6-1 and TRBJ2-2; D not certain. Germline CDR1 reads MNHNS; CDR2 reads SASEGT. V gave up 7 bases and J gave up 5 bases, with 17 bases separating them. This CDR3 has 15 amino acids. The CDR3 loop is CASKSGRAVTGELFF. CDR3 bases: TGTGCCAGCAAATCCGGAAGGGCCGTTACCGGGGAGCTGTTTTTT.

Written as DNA, the CDR3 is TGTGCCAGCAGCCCCGGGACTAGCGGCCTTGTGGAGACCCAGTACTTC. Its translation is CASSPGTSGLVETQYF. The V call is TRBV9, the J call TRBJ2-5; 11 bases line up with TRBD2. Germline CDR1 SGDLS, CDR2 YYNGEE. J was trimmed by 5 bases and V by 4 bases; bases with no gene match: 10. The CDR3 spans 16 residues.

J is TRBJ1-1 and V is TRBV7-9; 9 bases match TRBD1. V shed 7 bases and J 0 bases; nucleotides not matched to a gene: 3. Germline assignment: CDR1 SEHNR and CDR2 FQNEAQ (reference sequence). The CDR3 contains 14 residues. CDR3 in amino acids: CASKTGGMNTEAFF. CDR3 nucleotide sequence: TGTGCCAGCAAGACAGGGGGAATGAACACTGAAGCTTTCTTT.

The CDR3 coding sequence is TGTGCCTGGAGTGGGGACAACCCCGCCGCCAATGAGCAGTTCTTC. It specifies CAWSGDNPAANEQFF. The J gene is TRBJ2-1, the V gene TRBV30; D possibly corresponds to TRBD1 (6 bases). The CDR3 is 15 residues long. In germline, CDR1 is GTSNPN, CDR2 SVGIG (reference sequence). V was trimmed by 1 base and J by 6 bases, leaving 16 bases between them.

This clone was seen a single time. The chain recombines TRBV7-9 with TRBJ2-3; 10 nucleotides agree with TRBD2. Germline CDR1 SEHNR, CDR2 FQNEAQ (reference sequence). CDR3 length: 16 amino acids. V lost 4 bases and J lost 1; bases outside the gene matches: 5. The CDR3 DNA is TGTGCCAGCAGCTATAGCGGGAGGCTCGGCACAGATACGCAGTATTTT. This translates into CASSYSGRLGTDTQYF.

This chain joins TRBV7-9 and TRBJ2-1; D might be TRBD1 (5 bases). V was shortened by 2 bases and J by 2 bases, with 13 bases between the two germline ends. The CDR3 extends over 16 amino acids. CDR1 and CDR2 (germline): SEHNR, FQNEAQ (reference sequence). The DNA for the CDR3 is TGTGCCAGCAGCTTATCAGGGCAAGTCCCCTACAATGAGCAGTTCTTC. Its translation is CASSLSGQVPYNEQFF.

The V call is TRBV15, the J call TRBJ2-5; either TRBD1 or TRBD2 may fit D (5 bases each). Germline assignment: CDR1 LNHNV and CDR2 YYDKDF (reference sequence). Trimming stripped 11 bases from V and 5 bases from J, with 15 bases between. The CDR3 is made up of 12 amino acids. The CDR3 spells CASRGELETQYF. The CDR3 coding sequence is TGTGCCTCGAGGGGCGAATTGGAGACCCAGTACTTC.

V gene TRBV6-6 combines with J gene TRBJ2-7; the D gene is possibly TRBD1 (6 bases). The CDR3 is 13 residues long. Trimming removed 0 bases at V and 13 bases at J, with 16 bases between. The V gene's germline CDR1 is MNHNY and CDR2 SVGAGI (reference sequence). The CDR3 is CASSYSRTVRSYV. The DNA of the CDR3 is TGTGCCAGCAGTTACTCGCGGACAGTCCGTAGTTACGTC.

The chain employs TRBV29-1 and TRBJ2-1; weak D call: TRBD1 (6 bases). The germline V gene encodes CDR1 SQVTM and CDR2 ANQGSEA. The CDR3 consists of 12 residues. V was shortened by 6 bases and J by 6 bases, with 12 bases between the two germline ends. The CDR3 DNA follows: TGCAGCGTACAAGACAGGACCAATGAGCAGTTCTTC. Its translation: CSVQDRTNEQFF.

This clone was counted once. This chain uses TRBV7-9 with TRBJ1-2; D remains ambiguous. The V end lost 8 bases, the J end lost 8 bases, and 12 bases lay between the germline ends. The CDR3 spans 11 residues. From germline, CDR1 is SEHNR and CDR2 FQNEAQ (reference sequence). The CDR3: CASRSVSGYTF. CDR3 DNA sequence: TGTGCCAGCCGTTCCGTGAGCGGCTACACCTTC. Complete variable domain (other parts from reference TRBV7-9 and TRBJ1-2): DTGVSQNPRHKITKRGQNVTFRCDPISEHNRLYWYRQTLGQGPEFLTYFQNEAQLEKSRLLSDRFSAERPKGSFSTLEIQRTEQGDSAMYLCASRSVSGYTFGSGTRLTVV.

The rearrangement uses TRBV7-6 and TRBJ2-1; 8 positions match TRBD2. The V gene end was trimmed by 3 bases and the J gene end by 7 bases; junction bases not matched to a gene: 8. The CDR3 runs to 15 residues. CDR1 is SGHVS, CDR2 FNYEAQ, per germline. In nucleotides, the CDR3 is TGTGCCAGCAGCTTGAGGAGCGGGAGAGGTAATGAGCAGTTCTTC. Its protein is CASSLRSGRGNEQFF.

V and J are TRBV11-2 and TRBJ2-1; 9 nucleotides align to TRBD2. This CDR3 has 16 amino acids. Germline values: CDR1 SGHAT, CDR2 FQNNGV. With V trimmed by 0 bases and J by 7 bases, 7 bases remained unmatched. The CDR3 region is CASSLEVAGAENEQFF. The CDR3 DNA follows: TGTGCCAGCAGCTTAGAGGTAGCGGGAGCCGAGAATGAGCAGTTCTTC.

The CDR3 protein is CASSAGGPNTEAFF. The CDR3 nucleotides read TGTGCCAGCAGCGCGGGAGGCCCGAACACTGAAGCTTTCTTT. This chain uses TRBV9 with TRBJ1-1, with D hard to call. The CDR3 extends over 14 amino acids. Germline CDR1 and CDR2: SGDLS and YYNGEE. Trimming cost V 3 bases and J 1 base, with 10 bases left between them.

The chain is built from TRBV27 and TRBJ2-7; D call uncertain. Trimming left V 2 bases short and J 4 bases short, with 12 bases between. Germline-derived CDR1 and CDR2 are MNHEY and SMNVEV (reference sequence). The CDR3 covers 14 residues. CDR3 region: CASSLETAGYEQYF. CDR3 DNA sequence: TGTGCCAGCAGTTTAGAGACGGCCGGATACGAGCAGTACTTC.